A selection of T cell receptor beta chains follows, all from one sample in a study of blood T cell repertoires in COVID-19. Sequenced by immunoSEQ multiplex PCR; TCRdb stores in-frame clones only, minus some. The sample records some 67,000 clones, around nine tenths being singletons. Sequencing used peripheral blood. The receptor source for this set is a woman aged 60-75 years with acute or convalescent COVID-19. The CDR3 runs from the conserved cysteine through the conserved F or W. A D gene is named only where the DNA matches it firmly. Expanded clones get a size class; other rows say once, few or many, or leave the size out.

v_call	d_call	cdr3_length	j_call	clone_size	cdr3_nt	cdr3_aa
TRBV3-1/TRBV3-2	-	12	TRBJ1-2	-	TGTGCCAGCAGCCATTTCGGGGATGGCTACACCTTC	CASSHFGDGYTF
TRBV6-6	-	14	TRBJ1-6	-	TGTGCCAGCAGTTACCAACAGTCTAATTCACCCCTCCACTTT	CASSYQQSNSPLHF
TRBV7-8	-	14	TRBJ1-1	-	TGTGCCAGCAGCTTAGTGGCATTGAACACTGAAGCTTTCTTT	CASSLVALNTEAFF
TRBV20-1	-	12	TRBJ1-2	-	TGCAGTGCTAGTGACAGCGGATATGGCTACACCTTC	CSASDSGYGYTF
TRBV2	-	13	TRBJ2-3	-	TGTGCCAGCAGTCGGGGGCGGGGGGATACGCAGTATTTT	CASSRGRGDTQYF
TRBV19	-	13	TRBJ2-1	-	TGTGCCAGTAGTATCGACTCCAACAATGAGCAGTTCTTC	CASSIDSNNEQFF
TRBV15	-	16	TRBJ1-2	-	TGTGCCACCAGCAGAGATCCCCTTACAGGTCCTTATGGCTACACCTTC	CATSRDPLTGPYGYTF
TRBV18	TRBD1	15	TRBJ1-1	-	TGTGCCAGCTCACCGACGGGACAGCCGAACACTGAAGCTTTCTTT	CASSPTGQPNTEAFF
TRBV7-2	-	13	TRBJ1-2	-	TGTGCCAGCAGCCCGAACACAGCAGGGGGCTACACCTTC	CASSPNTAGGYTF
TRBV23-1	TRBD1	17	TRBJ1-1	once	TGCGCCAGCATTCCACGGGGGGGACAGGGGATGAACACTGAAGCTTTCTTT	CASIPRGGQGMNTEAFF
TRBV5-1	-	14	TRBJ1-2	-	TGCGCCAGCAGCTTGTGGCAGGGAAACTATGGCTACACCTTC	CASSLWQGNYGYTF
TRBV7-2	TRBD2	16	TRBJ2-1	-	TGTGCCAGCAGCTTAGAACTAGCGGCATCCTACAATGAGCAGTTCTTC	CASSLELAASYNEQFF
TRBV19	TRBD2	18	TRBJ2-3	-	TGTGCCAGTAGTCCTAACGGTGCGGGGGGGAAACTCACAGATACGCAGTATTTT	CASSPNGAGGKLTDTQYF
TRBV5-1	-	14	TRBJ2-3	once	TGCGCCACCACTGGAGGGGGGGTGCAAGATACGCAGTATTTT	CATTGGGVQDTQYF
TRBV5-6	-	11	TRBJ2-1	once	TGTGCCAGCAGCTTCGACAATGAGCAGTTCTTC	CASSFDNEQFF
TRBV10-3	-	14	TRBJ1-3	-	TGTGCCATCAGTGAGTCGGGGGCCGGAAACACCATATATTTT	CAISESGAGNTIYF
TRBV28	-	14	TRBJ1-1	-	TGTGCCAGCAGTTTCATAGGGGGAAGGACTGAAGCTTTCTTT	CASSFIGGRTEAFF
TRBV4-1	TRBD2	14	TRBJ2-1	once	TGCGCCAGCAGCCCTGCGGGGGGTGGAAATGAGCAGTTCTTC	CASSPAGGGNEQFF
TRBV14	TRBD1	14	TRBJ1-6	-	TGTGCCAGCAGCCCGACAGGGGGTAATTCACCCCTCCACTTT	CASSPTGGNSPLHF
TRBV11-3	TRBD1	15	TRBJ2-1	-	TGTGCCAGCAGCCCGGGGACAGGGTCCGGGAATGAGCAGTTCTTC	CASSPGTGSGNEQFF
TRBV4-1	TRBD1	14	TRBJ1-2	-	TGCGCCAGCAGCCCGGGACAGTTTAACTATGGCTACACCTTC	CASSPGQFNYGYTF
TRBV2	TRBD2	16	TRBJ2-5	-	TGTGCCAGCAGTGCGACTAGCGGGGGGGCCCAAGAGACCCAGTACTTC	CASSATSGGAQETQYF
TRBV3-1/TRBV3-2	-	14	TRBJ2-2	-	TGTGCCAGCAGCCCGAGGGCCTTGGGCGGGGAGCTGTTTTTT	CASSPRALGGELFF
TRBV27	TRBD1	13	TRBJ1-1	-	TGTGCCAGCAGTAGGGGGCTTGACACTGAAGCTTTCTTT	CASSRGLDTEAFF
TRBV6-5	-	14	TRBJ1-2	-	TGTGCCAGCAGTCTAACAGGGTACTTGGATGGCTACACCTTC	CASSLTGYLDGYTF
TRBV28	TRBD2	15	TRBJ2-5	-	TGTGCCAGCAGCGGAGGACTAGCTCTCCAAGAGACCCAGTACTTC	CASSGGLALQETQYF
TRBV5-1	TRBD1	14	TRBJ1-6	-	TGCGCCAGCAGCCAGGACAGGGGGCATTCACCCCTCCACTTT	CASSQDRGHSPLHF
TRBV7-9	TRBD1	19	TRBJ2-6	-	TGTGCCAGCAGCTTCCGCGACAGGGGGCCTTGGTCTGGGGCCAACGTCCTGACTTTC	CASSFRDRGPWSGANVLTF
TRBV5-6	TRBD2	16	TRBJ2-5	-	TGTGCCAGCAGCCGGGGACTAGCGGGAGTTAAGGAGACCCAGTACTTC	CASSRGLAGVKETQYF
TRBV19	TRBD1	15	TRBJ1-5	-	TGTGCCAGTAGAGAAGACAGGGGAGGCAATCAGCCCCAGCATTTT	CASREDRGGNQPQHF
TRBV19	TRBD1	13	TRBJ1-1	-	TGTGCCAGTAGGGACGACAGGGTTCAAGAGGGTTTCTTT	CASRDDRVQEGFF
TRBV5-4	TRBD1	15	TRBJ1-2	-	TGTGCCAGCAGCTTGGCAGGGGGGACTAACTATGGCTACACCTTC	CASSLAGGTNYGYTF
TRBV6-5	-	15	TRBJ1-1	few	TGTGCCAGCAGGCGCTATAAGACTGAGAACACTGAAGCTTTCTTT	CASRRYKTENTEAFF
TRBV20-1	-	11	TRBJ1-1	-	TGCAGTCCCGGAGGAAACACTGAAGCTTTCTTT	CSPGGNTEAFF
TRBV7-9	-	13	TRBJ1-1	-	TGTGCCAGCAGCTTAAACAGAGACTATGAAGCTTTCTTT	CASSLNRDYEAFF
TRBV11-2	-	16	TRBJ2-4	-	TGTGCCAGCAGCCTAGAGGCCGTGGTAGCCAAAAACATTCAGTACTTC	CASSLEAVVAKNIQYF
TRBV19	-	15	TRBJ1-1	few	TGTGCCAGTAGTCCGTCGGAGGGAATGAACACTGAAGCTTTCTTT	CASSPSEGMNTEAFF
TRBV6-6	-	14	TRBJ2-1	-	TGTGCCAGCAGTGCCCTGGGAGGGGGGGGCGAGCAGTTCTTC	CASSALGGGGEQFF
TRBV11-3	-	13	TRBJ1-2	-	TGTGCCAGCAGCTTGGGCTTAAGGGGTGGCTACACCTTC	CASSLGLRGGYTF
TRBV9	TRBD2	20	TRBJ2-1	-	TGTGCCAGCAGTCGGGATGGACTAGCGGGAACACACGCTTCCTACAATGAGCAGTTCTTC	CASSRDGLAGTHASYNEQFF